The 20 T cell receptor beta chains below all came from one sample that was sequenced in a study of T cell repertoires in aging, cancer and after chemotherapy. TCR beta rearrangements were amplified from peripheral blood genomic DNA. Rearranged V-D-J TRB sequences were amplified with a mixed TRB-A/B primer pool. TCRdb reprocessed the multiplex PCR reads with MiXCR, giving one entry per CDR3 protein. The table includes 1,500 to 2,000 distinct CDR3 sequences, over 20% detected once. The sample comprised blood. Source of these receptors: a human donor with a solid tumor.

There are a few counts of this clonotype. The V and J genes are TRBV29-1 and TRBJ1-3; 7 bases line up with TRBD1. J was trimmed by 0 bases and V by 6 bases; bases with no gene match: 2. The CDR3 loop spans 13 amino acids. Germline CDR1 is SQVTM and CDR2 is ANQGSEA. This CDR3 reads CSVRTGSGNTIYF. The CDR3 coding sequence is TGCAGCGTGAGGACAGGCTCTGGAAACACCATATATTTT.

This clonotype ranks as medium-sized (0.01 to 0.1%). The chain employs TRBV27 and TRBJ1-4; a weak D match, TRBD1 (5 bases). Germline V gene sequence: CDR1 MNHEY, CDR2 SMNVEV (reference sequence). V was pared by 11 bases and J by 8 bases, with 18 bases between. This CDR3 has 13 amino acids. The DNA for the CDR3 is TGTGCCTCGAGGGGAGAAGGGAAGGAAAAACTGTTTTTT. Translation: CASRGEGKEKLFF.

This clonotype was observed a handful of times. This chain joins TRBV4-2 and TRBJ2-7; D not resolved. CDR1 and CDR2 (germline): LGHNA, YNFKEQ. Trimming took off 1 base at V and 2 bases at J, with 12 bases between the two ends. The CDR3 consists of 15 residues. CDR3 in amino acids: CASSQVATSAYEQYF. CDR3 sequence (DNA): TGTGCCAGCAGCCAAGTTGCAACTTCCGCCTACGAGCAGTACTTC.

V usage is TRBV5-6 and J usage is TRBJ2-5; D tentatively reads TRBD1 or TRBD2 (5 bases each). Germline V gene sequence: CDR1 SGHDT, CDR2 YYEEEE. The CDR3 runs to 15 residues. V shed 3 bases and J shed 2 bases, with 14 bases lying between them. In DNA form, the CDR3 reads TGTGCCAGCAGCTCAACCGGGACGGATCAAGAGACCCAGTACTTC. Translated: CASSSTGTDQETQYF.

There are a few counts of this clonotype. V is TRBV20-1 and J is TRBJ2-2; TRBD2 matches 10 bases. Trimming cost V 1 base and J 3 bases; bases outside gene matches: 5. Germline V lookup: CDR1 DFQATT, CDR2 SNEGSKA (reference sequence). This CDR3 comprises 16 residues. CDR3 DNA sequence: TGCAGTGCTAGAGTTTGGCTAGCGGGAGACACCGGGGAGCTGTTTTTT. It encodes CSARVWLAGDTGELFF.

DNA for the CDR3: TGCGCCAGCACCCTAGTAGCGGGAGGGAGCTCCTACGAGCAGTACTTC. This sequence encodes CASTLVAGGSSYEQYF. The genes are TRBV5-1 and TRBJ2-7, with TRBD2 matching over 11 bases. The CDR3 totals 16 residues. J was trimmed by 0 bases and V by 6 bases; bases with no gene match: 8. Germline V CDR1 and CDR2: SGHRS, YFSETQ.

The chain is built from TRBV6-5 and TRBJ2-2; TRBD1 matches 9 bases. J gave up 4 bases and V 11 bases, and 8 bases lay outside the gene matches. Germline V gene data show CDR1 as MNHEY and CDR2 as SVGAGI. CDR3 length equals 14 residues. As DNA, the CDR3 is TGTGCCTCGCGGGGGACAGGGACCACCGGGGAGCTGTTTTTT. Translation gives CASRGTGTTGELFF.

This clonotype ranks as medium-sized (0.01 to 0.1%). The chain carries TRBV12-3 or TRBV12-4 and TRBJ2-5; 14 nucleotides match TRBD2. The CDR3 consists of 16 residues. The trim removed 6 bases at V and 2 bases at J, leaving 5 bases unmatched. The CDR3 coding sequence is TGTGCCAGCAGCGGACTAGCGGGAGGCGGTCAAGAGACCCAGTACTTC. Translation: CASSGLAGGGQETQYF.

By proportion, this clonotype is medium-sized. The chain has TRBV29-1 and TRBJ1-6, with D possibly TRBD1 on 5 matching bases. The V gene's germline CDR1 is SQVTM and CDR2 ANQGSEA. The CDR3 has 13 amino acids. Trimming took off 5 bases at V and 6 bases at J, with 11 bases between the two ends. The CDR3 here is CSVSQGINSPLHF. The DNA for the CDR3 is TGCAGCGTTTCGCAGGGAATTAATTCACCCCTCCACTTT.

This clonotype qualifies as medium-sized. The chain uses TRBV28 and TRBJ2-7, with D perhaps matching TRBD2 (5 bases). CDR1 is MDHEN and CDR2 is SYDVKM in the germline V gene. CDR3 length equals 13 residues. V was trimmed by 3 bases and J by 2 bases, leaving 8 bases between them. CDR3 region: CASSLPAAYEQYF. The CDR3 coding sequence is TGTGCCAGCAGTTTGCCAGCGGCCTACGAGCAGTACTTC.

The V call is TRBV20-1, the J call TRBJ1-2; tentative D call: TRBD1 (6 bases). V was shortened by 5 bases and J by 7 bases, with 14 bases between the two germline ends. Germline CDR1 DFQATT, CDR2 SNEGSKA (reference sequence). CDR3 length: 12 amino acids. The CDR3 bases are TGCAGTGCTGCGGAGGGGGGCTTTGGCTACACCTTC. It yields the protein CSAAEGGFGYTF.

The table lists this clonotype with a few counts. This rearrangement joins TRBV5-1 to TRBJ2-5; 7 nucleotides align to TRBD2. Germline assignment: CDR1 SGHRS and CDR2 YFSETQ. The V and J ends lost 0 bases and 4 bases, in that order; junction bases with no gene match: 0. The CDR3 has 13 residues. The CDR3 region is CASSLAGGETQYF. CDR3 sequence (DNA): TGCGCCAGCAGCTTGGCGGGGGGAGAGACCCAGTACTTC.

By share, this clonotype ranks as medium-sized. The chain couples TRBV27 to TRBJ1-2; D is undetermined. Trimming pared 3 bases from V and 5 bases from J, leaving 19 bases between. The germline V gene encodes CDR1 MNHEY and CDR2 SMNVEV (reference sequence). This CDR3 comprises 16 residues. The CDR3 DNA sequence: TGTGCCAGCAGTTTCTTTGCATCGGGGATAACGTATGGCTACACCTTC. Amino acids: CASSFFASGITYGYTF.

This clonotype qualifies as medium-sized. The chain carries TRBV5-4 and TRBJ2-6; D is perhaps TRBD2 (6 bases). CDR1 SGHNT and CDR2 YYREEE come from the germline V gene (reference sequence). CDR3 length: 16 amino acids. V shed 4 bases and J shed 3 bases, with 14 bases lying between them. CDR3 in DNA: TGTGCCAGCAGCCGGGGGTCGGGGAGTGGGGCCAACGTCCTGACTTTC. Residues: CASSRGSGSGANVLTF.

By frequency in the sample, this clonotype is medium-sized. This chain connects TRBV6-5 to TRBJ2-1; 11 bases map to TRBD2. CDR1 is MNHEY and CDR2 is SVGAGI in the germline V gene. V dropped 8 bases and J dropped 7; count of bases not matched to a gene: 10. CDR3 length: 15 amino acids. CDR3 coding DNA: TGTGCCAGCGGATTACTAGCGGGAGCGGGGAATGAGCAGTTCTTC. It codes for CASGLLAGAGNEQFF.

This clonotype qualifies as medium-sized. The rearrangement joins TRBV29-1 to TRBJ2-1, with 9 bases matching TRBD1. J was trimmed by 2 bases and V by 4 bases; bases with no gene match: 9. Germline V CDR1 and CDR2: SQVTM, ANQGSEA. There are 16 residues in the CDR3. CDR3 residues: CSVGGTGRLPYNEQFF. CDR3 DNA sequence: TGCAGCGTTGGGGGGACAGGGCGACTACCCTACAATGAGCAGTTCTTC.

J is TRBJ2-1 and V is TRBV20-1; 7 bases line up with TRBD2. V lost 3 bases, J lost 0 bases, and 2 bases stayed unmatched. Germline values: CDR1 DFQATT, CDR2 SNEGSKA (reference sequence). This CDR3 comprises 14 residues. This chain's CDR3 is CSASGGSSYNEQFF. CDR3 nucleotide sequence: TGCAGTGCTAGTGGCGGGAGCTCCTACAATGAGCAGTTCTTC.

This clonotype ranks as medium-sized. The gene calls are TRBV5-6 and TRBJ2-7; D perhaps matches TRBD2 (6 bases). Germline CDR1 and CDR2: SGHDT and YYEEEE. V was pared by 5 bases and J by 2 bases, with 17 bases between. CDR3 length: 15 amino acids. The CDR3 is CASRTFSGKTYEQYF. CDR3 DNA: TGTGCCAGCAGGACCTTTAGCGGTAAGACCTACGAGCAGTACTTC.

This clonotype is labeled as medium-sized. The rearrangement joins TRBV5-1 to TRBJ2-3, with a weak D call TRBD1 (5 bases). Trimming took off 3 bases at V and 1 base at J, with 12 bases between the two ends. CDR1 and CDR2 (germline): SGHRS, YFSETQ. The CDR3 is 15 residues long. Here the CDR3 DNA reads TGCGCCAGCAGCTCCTCGACAGCCGGCACAGATACGCAGTATTTT. Amino acids: CASSSSTAGTDTQYF.

This clonotype counts as medium-sized. The V and J genes are TRBV19 and TRBJ2-1, with 10 bases aligning to TRBD2. CDR3 length: 13 amino acids. The V gene end was trimmed by 6 bases and the J gene end by 8 bases; junction bases not matched to a gene: 4. The germline V gene encodes CDR1 LNHDA and CDR2 SQIVND (reference sequence). In DNA, the CDR3 is TGTGCCAGTAGGCTAGCGGGAGTCTATGAGCAGTTCTTC. This sequence encodes CASRLAGVYEQFF.